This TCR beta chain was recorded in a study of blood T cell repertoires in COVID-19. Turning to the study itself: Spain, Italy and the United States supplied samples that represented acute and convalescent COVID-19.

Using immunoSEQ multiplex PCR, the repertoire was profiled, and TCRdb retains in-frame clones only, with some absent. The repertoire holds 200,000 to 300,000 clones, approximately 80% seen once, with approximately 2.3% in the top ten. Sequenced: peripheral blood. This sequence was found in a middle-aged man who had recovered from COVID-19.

The CDR3 spells CAWSVIPQEGSPAFF. CDR3 sequence (DNA): TGTGCCTGGAGTGTAATCCCCCAGGAGGGCTCTCCGGCTTTCTTT. The chain carries TRBV30 and TRBJ1-1; D is unclear. Germline assignment: CDR1 GTSNPN and CDR2 SVGIG (reference sequence). The CDR3 loop spans 15 amino acids. V dropped 0 bases and J dropped 11 bases, with 22 bases sitting between them. Together with reference TRBV30 and TRBJ1-1, the CDR3 gives the full variable domain: SQTIHQWPATLVQPVGSPLSLECTVEGTSNPNLYWYRQAAGRGLQLLFYSVGIGQISSEVPQNLSASRPQDRQFILSSKKLLLSDSGFYLCAWSVIPQEGSPAFFGQGTRLTVV.